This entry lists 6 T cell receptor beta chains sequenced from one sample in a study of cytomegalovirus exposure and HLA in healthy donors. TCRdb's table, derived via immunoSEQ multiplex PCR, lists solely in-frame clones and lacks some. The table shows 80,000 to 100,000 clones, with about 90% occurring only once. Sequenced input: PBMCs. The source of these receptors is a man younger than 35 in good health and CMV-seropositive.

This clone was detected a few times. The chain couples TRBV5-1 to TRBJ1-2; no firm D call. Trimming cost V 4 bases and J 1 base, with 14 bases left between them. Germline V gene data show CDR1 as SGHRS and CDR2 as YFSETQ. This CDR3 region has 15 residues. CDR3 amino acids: CASSTGGGGNYGYTF. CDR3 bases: TGCGCCAGCAGCACTGGTGGTGGCGGTAACTATGGCTACACCTTC.

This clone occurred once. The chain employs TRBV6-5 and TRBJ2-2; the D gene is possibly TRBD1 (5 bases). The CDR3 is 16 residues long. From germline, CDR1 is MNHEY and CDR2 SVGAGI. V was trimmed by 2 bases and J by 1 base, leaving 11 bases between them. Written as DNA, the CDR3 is TGTGCCAGCAGTTACCGTTTAACAGGGAACACCGGGGAGCTGTTTTTT. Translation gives CASSYRLTGNTGELFF.

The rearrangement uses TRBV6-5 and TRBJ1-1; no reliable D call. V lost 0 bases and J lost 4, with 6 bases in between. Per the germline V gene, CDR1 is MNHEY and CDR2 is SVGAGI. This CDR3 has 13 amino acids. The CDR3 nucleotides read TGTGCCAGCAGTTACTCTGAGTCCACTGAAGCTTTCTTT. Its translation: CASSYSESTEAFF.

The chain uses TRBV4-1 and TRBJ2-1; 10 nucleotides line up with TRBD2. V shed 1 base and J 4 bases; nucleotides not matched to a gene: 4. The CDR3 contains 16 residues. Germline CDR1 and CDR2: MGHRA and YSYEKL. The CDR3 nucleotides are TGCGCCAGCAGCCAAGGGGGGACTAGCGAATACAATGAGCAGTTCTTC. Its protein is CASSQGGTSEYNEQFF.

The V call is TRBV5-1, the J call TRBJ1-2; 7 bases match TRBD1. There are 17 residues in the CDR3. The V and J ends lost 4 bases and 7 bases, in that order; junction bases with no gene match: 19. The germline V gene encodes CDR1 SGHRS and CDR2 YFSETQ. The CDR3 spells CASSARTGNILEGGYTF. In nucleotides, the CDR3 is TGCGCCAGCAGCGCGCGGACAGGAAACATCTTAGAGGGTGGCTACACCTTC.

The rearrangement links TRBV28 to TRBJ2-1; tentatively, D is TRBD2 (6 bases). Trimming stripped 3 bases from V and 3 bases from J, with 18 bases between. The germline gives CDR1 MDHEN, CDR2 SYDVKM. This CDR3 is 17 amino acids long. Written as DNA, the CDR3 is TGTGCCAGCAGTTTCGCCCACCTAGCGAGACGCTACAATGAGCAGTTCTTC. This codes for CASSFAHLARRYNEQFF.